Listed below are T cell receptor beta chains from one sample, sequenced in a study of post-analysis software for immune sequencing data. Each CDR3 protein gets one entry after TCRdb re-called the PCR reads with MiXCR. The sample gives roughly 580,000 distinct CDR3 sequences, roughly 47% of which show up once; around 1.7% is in the top ten. Sequenced: blood. The receptor set was obtained from a girl aged 5-17 years with multiple sclerosis. Both conserved end residues are part of each CDR3. D genes are given only for firm matches. Expanded clones are given a class, and other clones once, few, many or no size at all.

>TRBJ2-3|TRBV12-3/TRBV12-4|TRBD2|few
TGTGCCAGCAGTGAAGCTAGCGGGGGGGCCGTTACGCAGTATTTT
CASSEASGGAVTQYF
>TRBJ2-5|TRBV12-3/TRBV12-4|.|few
TGTGCCAGCAGTTTAGGAGGGTTGGTAGGGGAGACCCAGTACTTC
CASSLGGLVGETQYF
>TRBJ2-7|TRBV18|.|.
TGTGCCAGCTCACTAAGAGACAGCGCCTACGAGCAGTACTTC
CASSLRDSAYEQYF
>TRBJ1-1|TRBV29-1|TRBD1|.
TGCAGCGTAAGGACAGGGAGGTGCACTGAAGCTTTCTTT
CSVRTGRCTEAFF
>TRBJ1-2|TRBV7-9|.|.
TGTGCCAGCAGGTTCACCGGAACGGGGGGAGATGGCTACACCTTC
CASRFTGTGGDGYTF
>TRBJ2-5|TRBV6-6|.|.
TGTGCCAGCACCCACGGCGGAGGGACAGCGCAAGAGACCCAGTACTTC
CASTHGGGTAQETQYF
>TRBJ2-7|TRBV7-2|.|few
TGTGCCAGCAGTTTAAACAGGGTCTACGAGCAGTACTTC
CASSLNRVYEQYF
>TRBJ2-7|TRBV7-6|TRBD2|once
TGTGCCAGCAGCTTATCCACTAGCGGGACGTACGAGCAGTACTTC
CASSLSTSGTYEQYF
>TRBJ2-6|TRBV3-1|.|few
TGTGCCAGCAGCCAGGGGGGGCCCGTTAGGGGGGCCAACGTCCTGACTTTC
CASSQGGPVRGANVLTF
>TRBJ1-1|TRBV12-3/TRBV12-4|.|few
TGTGCCAGCAGTTTCCGTCTATTGGGGGGAGACACTGAAGCTTTCTTT
CASSFRLLGGDTEAFF
>TRBJ1-1|TRBV27|.|.
TGTGCCAGCACTCTTAGACAACAACATACCACTGAAGCTTTCTTT
CASTLRQQHTTEAFF
>TRBJ1-5|TRBV15|.|.
TGTGCCACCAGCAGGTCAGCTGATCAGCCCCAGCATTTT
CATSRSADQPQHF
>TRBJ2-1|TRBV6-6|.|.
TGTGCCAGCACCCAGGGGGGACAGCTATACAATGAGCAGTTCTTC
CASTQGGQLYNEQFF
>TRBJ2-1|TRBV2|TRBD2|few
TGTGCCAGCAGTGAGACTAGCGGGAGCCCTCAGTTCTTC
CASSETSGSPQFF
>TRBJ1-1|TRBV5-1|TRBD1|once
TGCGCCAGCAGCTCGGGACAGGCCCTCACTGAAGCTTTCTTT
CASSSGQALTEAFF
>TRBJ2-3|TRBV7-3|.|.
TGTGCCAGCAGCTTAACTCTAACCGCGGCGCAGTATTTT
CASSLTLTAAQYF
>TRBJ2-6|TRBV7-9|.|.
TGTGCCAGCAGCCCGAGGTCTGGGGCCAACGTCCGGACTTTC
CASSPRSGANVRTF
>TRBJ1-1|TRBV6-6|.|.
TGTGCCAGCAGTCCCTCGGTAAGAGGCACTGAAGCTTTCTTT
CASSPSVRGTEAFF
>TRBJ2-3|TRBV5-1|.|few
TGCGCCAGCAGCTTGGGGGTTGTGAGCACAGATACGCAGTATTTT
CASSLGVVSTDTQYF
>TRBJ2-5|TRBV7-2|.|.
TGTGCCAGCAGCTTAAGGCCCAGACAGACTCAAGAGACCCAGTACTTC
CASSLRPRQTQETQYF
>TRBJ2-3|TRBV5-1|.|few
TGCGCCAGCAGCTGGCAGGGACCAGATACGCAGTATTTT
CASSWQGPDTQYF
>TRBJ2-7|TRBV7-2|TRBD1|many
TGTGCCAGCAGCTTTGTACAGGGGGGCTACGAGCAGTACTTC
CASSFVQGGYEQYF
>TRBJ1-1|TRBV4-1|.|.
TGCGCCAGCAGCTTGACCCTCTTGACTGACACTGAAGCTTTCTTT
CASSLTLLTDTEAFF
>TRBJ2-2|TRBV7-2|.|.
TGTGCCAGCAGCCCCGAGAGTAGCGGCCCCACCGGGGAGCTGTTTTTT
CASSPESSGPTGELFF
>TRBJ2-3|TRBV5-1|TRBD2|.
TGCGCCAGCAGCGGGACTAGCGGGGGGATGACAGATACGCAGTATTTT
CASSGTSGGMTDTQYF
>TRBJ1-2|TRBV29-1|.|.
TGCAGCGTTGAAGATTACACGGGTTATTATGGCTACACCTTC
CSVEDYTGYYGYTF
>TRBJ2-6|TRBV7-9|.|few
TGTGCCAGCAGCTTAGGGGCGGCAGGCCCTGGGGCCAACGTCCTGACTTTC
CASSLGAAGPGANVLTF
>TRBJ2-3|TRBV12-3/TRBV12-4|.|.
TGTGCCAGCAGTCCTCCGGGAACGGGAACAGATACGCAGTATTTT
CASSPPGTGTDTQYF
>TRBJ2-7|TRBV6-6|.|.
TGTGCCAGCACCAAAACCTCTGGGAGGGGGCACCCCTACGAGCAGTACTTC
CASTKTSGRGHPYEQYF
>TRBJ2-1|TRBV5-6|.|.
TGTGCCAGCAGCCCCCAGGTCAATGAGCAGTTCTTC
CASSPQVNEQFF
>TRBJ1-2|TRBV20-1|.|few
TGCAGTGCTAGAGCGGCCCCCAGTGGATATGGCTACACCTTC
CSARAAPSGYGYTF